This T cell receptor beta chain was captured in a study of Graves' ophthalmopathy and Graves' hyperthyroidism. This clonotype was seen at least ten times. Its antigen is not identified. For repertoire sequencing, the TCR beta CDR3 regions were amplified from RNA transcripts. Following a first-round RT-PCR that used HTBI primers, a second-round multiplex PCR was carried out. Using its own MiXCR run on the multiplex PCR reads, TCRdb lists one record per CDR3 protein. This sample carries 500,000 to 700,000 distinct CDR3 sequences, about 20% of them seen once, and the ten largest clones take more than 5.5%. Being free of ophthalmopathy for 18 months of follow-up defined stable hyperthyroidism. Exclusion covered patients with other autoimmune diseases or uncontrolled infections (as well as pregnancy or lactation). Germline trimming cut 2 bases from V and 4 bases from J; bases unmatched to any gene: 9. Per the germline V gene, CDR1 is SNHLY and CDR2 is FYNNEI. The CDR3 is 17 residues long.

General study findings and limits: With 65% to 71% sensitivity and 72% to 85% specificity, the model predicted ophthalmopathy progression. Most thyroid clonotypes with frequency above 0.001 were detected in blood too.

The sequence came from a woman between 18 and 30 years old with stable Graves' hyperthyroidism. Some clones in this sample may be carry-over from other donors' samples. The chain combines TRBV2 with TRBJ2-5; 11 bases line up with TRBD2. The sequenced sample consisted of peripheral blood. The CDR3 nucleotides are TGTGCCAGCAGTGAATTTAGCGGGAGGGCCGTTGTAGAGACCCAGTACTTC. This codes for CASSEFSGRAVVETQYF.